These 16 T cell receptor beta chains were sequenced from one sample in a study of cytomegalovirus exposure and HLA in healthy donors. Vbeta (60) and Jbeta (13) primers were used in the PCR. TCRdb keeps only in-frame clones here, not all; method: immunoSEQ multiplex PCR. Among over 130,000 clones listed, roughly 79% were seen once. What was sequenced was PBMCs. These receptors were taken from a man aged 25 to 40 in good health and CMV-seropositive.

The CDR3 bases are TGTGCCAGCAGTGCTTCGGGGGAGGGCCCGGGTACGCAGTATTTT. Amino acid sequence: CASSASGEGPGTQYF. V usage is TRBV2 and J usage is TRBJ2-3, with TRBD2 matching over 7 bases. The CDR3 loop spans 15 amino acids. Looked up from germline, CDR1 is SNHLY and CDR2 is FYNNEI. J lost 8 bases, V lost 4 bases, and 12 bases had no gene match.

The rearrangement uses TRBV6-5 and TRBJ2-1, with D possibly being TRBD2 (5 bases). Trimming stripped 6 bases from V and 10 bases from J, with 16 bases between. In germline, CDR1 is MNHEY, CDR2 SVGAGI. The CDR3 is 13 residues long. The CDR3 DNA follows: TGTGCCAGCAGCTACAGAGGCCGGGGAGAGCAGTTCTTC. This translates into CASSYRGRGEQFF.

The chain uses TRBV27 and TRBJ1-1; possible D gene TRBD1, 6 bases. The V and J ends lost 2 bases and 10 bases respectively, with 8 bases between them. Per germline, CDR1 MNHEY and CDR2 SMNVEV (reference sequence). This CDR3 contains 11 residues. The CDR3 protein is CASSLQGLAFF. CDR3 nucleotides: TGTGCCAGCAGTTTACAGGGGTTAGCTTTCTTT.

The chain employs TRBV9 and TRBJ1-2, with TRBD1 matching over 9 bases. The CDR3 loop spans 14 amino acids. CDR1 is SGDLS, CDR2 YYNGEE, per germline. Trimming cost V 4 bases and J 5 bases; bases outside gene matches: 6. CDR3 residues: CASSPGTGQYGYTF. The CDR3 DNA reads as TGTGCCAGCAGCCCAGGGACAGGGCAGTATGGCTACACCTTC.

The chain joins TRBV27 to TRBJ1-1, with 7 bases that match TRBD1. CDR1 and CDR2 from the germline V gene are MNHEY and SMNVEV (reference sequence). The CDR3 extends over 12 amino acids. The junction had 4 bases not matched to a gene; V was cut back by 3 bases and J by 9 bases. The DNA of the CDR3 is TGTGCCAGCAGTTTCGGACAGGAGAAAGCTTTCTTT. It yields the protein CASSFGQEKAFF.

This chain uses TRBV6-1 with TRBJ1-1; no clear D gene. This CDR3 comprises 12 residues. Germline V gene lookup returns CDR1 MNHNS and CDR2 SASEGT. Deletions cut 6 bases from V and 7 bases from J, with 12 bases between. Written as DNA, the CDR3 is TGTGCCAGCAGCCTACCGTCGTATGAAGCTTTCTTT. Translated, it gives CASSLPSYEAFF.

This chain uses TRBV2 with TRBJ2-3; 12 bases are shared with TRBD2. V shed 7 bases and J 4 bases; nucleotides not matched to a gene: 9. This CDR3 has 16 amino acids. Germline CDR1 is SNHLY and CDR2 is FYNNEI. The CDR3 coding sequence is TGTGCCAGCATCCTAGCGGGAGGGTTGGGGGCAGATACGCAGTATTTT. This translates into CASILAGGLGADTQYF.

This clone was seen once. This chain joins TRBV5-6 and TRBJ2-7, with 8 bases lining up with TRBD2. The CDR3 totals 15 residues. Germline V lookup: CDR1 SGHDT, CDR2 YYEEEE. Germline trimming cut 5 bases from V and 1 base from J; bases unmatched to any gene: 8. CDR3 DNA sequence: TGTGCCAGCAGTTCCAGGCAGCGGGAGTCCTACGAGCAGTACTTC. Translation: CASSSRQRESYEQYF.

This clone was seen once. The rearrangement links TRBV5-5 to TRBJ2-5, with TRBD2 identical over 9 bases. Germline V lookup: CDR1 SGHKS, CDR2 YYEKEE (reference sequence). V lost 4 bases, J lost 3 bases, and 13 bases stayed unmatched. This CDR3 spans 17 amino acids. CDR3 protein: CASSVPLAGNVKETQYF. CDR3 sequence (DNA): TGTGCCAGCAGCGTCCCTCTAGCGGGGAACGTCAAAGAGACCCAGTACTTC.

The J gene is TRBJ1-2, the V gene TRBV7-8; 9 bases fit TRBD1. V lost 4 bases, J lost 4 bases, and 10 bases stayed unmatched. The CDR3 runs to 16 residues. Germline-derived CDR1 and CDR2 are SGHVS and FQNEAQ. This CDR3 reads CASSSGGQGTPYGYTF. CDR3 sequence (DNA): TGTGCCAGCAGCTCGGGGGGACAGGGAACCCCCTATGGCTACACCTTC.

CDR3 sequence reads: CASSIKYSEAGGAFTF. Here the CDR3 DNA reads TGTGCCAGTAGTATTAAGTATTCCGAGGCGGGGGGCGCATTCACCTTC. The chain employs TRBV19 and TRBJ1-2, with D maybe TRBD1 (6 bases). V was pared by 3 bases and J by 13 bases, with 27 bases between. The germline V gene has CDR1 LNHDA and CDR2 SQIVND (reference sequence). The CDR3 length is 16 residues. Variable domain in full (rest from reference TRBV19 and TRBJ1-2): DGGITQSPKYLFRKEGQNVTLSCEQNLNHDAMYWYRQDPGQGLRLIYYSQIVNDFQKGDIAEGYSVSREKKESFPLTVTSAQKNPTAFYLCASSIKYSEAGGAFTFGSGTRLTVV.

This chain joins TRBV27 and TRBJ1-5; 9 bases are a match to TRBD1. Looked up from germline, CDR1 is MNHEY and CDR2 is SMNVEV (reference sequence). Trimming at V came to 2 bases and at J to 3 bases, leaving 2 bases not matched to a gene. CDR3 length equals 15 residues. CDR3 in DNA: TGTGCCAGCAGTTTAGGGACAGGGAACAATCAGCCCCAGCATTTT. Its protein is CASSLGTGNNQPQHF.

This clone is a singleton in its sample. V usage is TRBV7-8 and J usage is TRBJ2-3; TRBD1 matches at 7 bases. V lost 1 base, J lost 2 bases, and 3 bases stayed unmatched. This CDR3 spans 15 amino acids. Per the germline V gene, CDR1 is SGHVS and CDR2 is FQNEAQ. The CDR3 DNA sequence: TGTGCCAGCAGCTTAGAACAGGGGTCCACAGATACGCAGTATTTT. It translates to CASSLEQGSTDTQYF.

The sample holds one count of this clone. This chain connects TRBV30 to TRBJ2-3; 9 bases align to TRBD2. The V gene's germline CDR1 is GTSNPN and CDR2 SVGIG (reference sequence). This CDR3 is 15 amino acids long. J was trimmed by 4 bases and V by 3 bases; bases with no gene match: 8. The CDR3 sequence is CAWRGGGGAADTQYF. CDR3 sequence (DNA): TGTGCCTGGAGGGGCGGCGGGGGGGCAGCAGATACGCAGTATTTT.

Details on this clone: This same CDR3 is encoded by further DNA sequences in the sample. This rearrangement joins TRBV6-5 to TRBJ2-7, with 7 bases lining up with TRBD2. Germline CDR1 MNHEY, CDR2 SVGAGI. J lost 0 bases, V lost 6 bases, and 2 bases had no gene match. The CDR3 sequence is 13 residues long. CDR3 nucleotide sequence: TGTGCCAGCAGGCGCGGGAGCTCCTACGAGCAGTACTTC. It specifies CASRRGSSYEQYF.

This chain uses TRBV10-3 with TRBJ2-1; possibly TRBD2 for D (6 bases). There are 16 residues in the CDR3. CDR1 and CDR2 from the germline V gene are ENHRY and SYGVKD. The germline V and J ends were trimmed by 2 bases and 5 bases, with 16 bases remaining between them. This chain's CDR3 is CAISERTGRGNNEQFF. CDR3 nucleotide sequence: TGTGCCATCAGTGAGCGAACGGGCCGGGGGAACAATGAGCAGTTCTTC.